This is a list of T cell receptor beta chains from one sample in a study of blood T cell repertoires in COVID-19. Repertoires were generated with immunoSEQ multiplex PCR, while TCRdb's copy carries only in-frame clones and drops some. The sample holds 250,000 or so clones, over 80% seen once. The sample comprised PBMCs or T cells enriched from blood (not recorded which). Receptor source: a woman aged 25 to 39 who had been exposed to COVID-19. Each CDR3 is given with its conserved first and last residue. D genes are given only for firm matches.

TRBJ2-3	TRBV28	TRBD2	TGTGCCAGCAGTTTTTCTAGCGGAGGCACAGATACGCAGTATTTT	CASSFSSGGTDTQYF
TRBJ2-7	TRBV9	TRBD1	TGTGCCAGCAGCGTCGGATCCGGGGGGACAGGGATCAACGAGCAGTACTTC	CASSVGSGGTGINEQYF
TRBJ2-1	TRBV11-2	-	TGTGCCAGCAGCTTCCAGGAGCAGTTCTTC	CASSFQEQFF
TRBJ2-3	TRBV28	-	TGTGCCAGCAGTTTAACAAGAACAGATACGCAGTATTTT	CASSLTRTDTQYF
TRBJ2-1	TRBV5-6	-	TGTGCCAGCAGTTTTGGACAGTTGAATGAGCAGTTCTTC	CASSFGQLNEQFF
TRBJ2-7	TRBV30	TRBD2	TGTGCCGGGACTAGCGGGAGTTACGAGCAGTACTTC	CAGTSGSYEQYF
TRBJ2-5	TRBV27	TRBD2	TGTGCCAGCAGTTCGGGACTAGCGGGAGAGACCCAGTACTTC	CASSSGLAGETQYF
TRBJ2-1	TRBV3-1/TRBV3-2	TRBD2	TGTGCCAGCAGCCCAACTAGCGGGAGGTCGGGAGGGCGGAATGAGCAGTTCTTC	CASSPTSGRSGGRNEQFF
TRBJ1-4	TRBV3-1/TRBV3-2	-	TGTGCCAGCAGCCACGGGAGCGAAACAACTAATGAAAAACTGTTTTTT	CASSHGSETTNEKLFF
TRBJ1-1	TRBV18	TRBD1	TGTGCCAGCTCCCTTGCTGACAGGGGGAACACTGAAGCTTTCTTT	CASSLADRGNTEAFF
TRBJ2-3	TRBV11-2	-	TGTGCCAGCAGCTCCCCCACGGACACGGTGGAGTATTTT	CASSSPTDTVEYF
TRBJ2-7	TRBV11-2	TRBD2	TGTGCCAGCAGCTTTGGGGGGGACGAGCAGTACTTC	CASSFGGDEQYF
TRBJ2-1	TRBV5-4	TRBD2	TGTGCCAGCAGCTATTTTAGCGGGACCCCCTACAATGAGCAGTTCTTC	CASSYFSGTPYNEQFF
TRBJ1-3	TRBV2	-	TGTGCCAGCAGTGTGGAGGCTGGAAACACCATATATTTT	CASSVEAGNTIYF
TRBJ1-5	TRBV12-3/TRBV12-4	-	TGTGCCAGCAGTTTAGCCCAAAATCAGCCCCAGCATTTT	CASSLAQNQPQHF
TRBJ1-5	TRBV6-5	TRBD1	TGTGCCAGCAGTTACCCTAGACAGGGGGATCAGCCCCAGCATTTT	CASSYPRQGDQPQHF